Listed below are T cell receptor beta chains from one sample, sequenced in a study of identical twins. TCRdb re-derived calls from the 5' RACE reads in MiXCR, one entry per CDR3 protein. Counted here are a few hundred thousand distinct CDR3 sequences, 18% occurring once; the ten biggest clones make up about 12%. The source material was naive T cells sorted from blood. The origin of the receptors is a man between 45 and 60 years old in good health. CDR3s include the opening cysteine and the closing phenylalanine or tryptophan. The D gene is left open where the match is weak. Where a row states a size, it is once, few, many or the class of an expanded clone; other rows omit it.

TRBJ2-1 NA TRBV7-8 TRBD1 CASSWLLSGQGRDEQFF TGTGCCAGCAGCTGGCTTCTTTCGGGACAGGGGCGGGATGAGCAGTTCTTC
TRBJ2-3 many TRBV5-1 NA CASSEGQSTDTQYF TGCGCCAGCAGCGAAGGACAGAGCACAGATACGCAGTATTTT
TRBJ2-7 NA TRBV29-1 NA CSVAQGFHEQYF TGCAGCGTTGCCCAGGGATTCCACGAGCAGTACTTC
TRBJ2-5 NA TRBV20-1 NA CSARFQETQYF TGCAGTGCTAGATTCCAAGAGACCCAGTACTTC
TRBJ1-6 many TRBV27 TRBD1 CASRDRASYNSPLHF TGTGCCAGCAGGGACAGGGCTTCCTATAATTCACCCCTCCACTTT
TRBJ2-3 NA TRBV7-6 NA CASRSSGYTDTQYF TGTGCCAGCAGATCCAGCGGTTACACAGATACGCAGTATTTT
TRBJ1-5 many TRBV6-1 NA CASSLTGRPQHF TGTGCCAGCAGCTTAACAGGGCGGCCCCAGCATTTT
TRBJ1-2 NA TRBV12-3/TRBV12-4 TRBD1 CASSLGRQGGGYTF TGTGCCAGCAGTTTAGGTCGACAGGGTGGCGGCTACACCTTC
TRBJ2-2 many TRBV7-2 TRBD1 CASRRDRGNTGELFF TGTGCCAGCAGACGGGACAGGGGTAACACCGGGGAGCTGTTTTTT
TRBJ1-2 few TRBV6-1 NA CASSEGVDYGYTF TGTGCCAGCAGTGAGGGGGTTGACTATGGCTACACCTTC
TRBJ1-2 NA TRBV29-1 TRBD1 CSGGDRPNYGYTF TGCAGCGGGGGGGACAGACCTAACTATGGCTACACCTTC
TRBJ2-1 few TRBV4-3 NA CASSQDVGYNEQFF TGCGCCAGCAGCCAAGATGTAGGGTACAATGAGCAGTTCTTC
TRBJ2-5 few TRBV5-1 TRBD1 CASSFAGTGVKETQYF TGCGCCAGCAGCTTCGCCGGGACAGGGGTAAAAGAGACCCAGTACTTC
TRBJ2-1 NA TRBV27 TRBD1 CASSRTGDYNEQFF TGTGCCAGCAGCAGGACAGGGGATTACAATGAGCAGTTCTTC
TRBJ1-1 NA TRBV5-1 NA CASRGLDTEAFF TGCGCCAGCAGGGGGTTGGACACTGAAGCTTTCTTT
TRBJ2-1 NA TRBV10-3 TRBD2 CAITGLASNEQFF TGTGCCATCACTGGACTAGCAAGCAATGAGCAGTTCTTC
TRBJ2-3 NA TRBV27 TRBD2 CASSWGAGALTDTQYF TGTGCCAGCAGTTGGGGAGCGGGGGCCCTCACAGATACGCAGTATTTT
TRBJ2-5 few TRBV10-3 NA CAIRGTLETQYF TGTGCCATCAGGGGGACACTGGAGACCCAGTACTTC
TRBJ2-1 many TRBV29-1 TRBD2 CSVEKVPSGGRHDYNEQFF TGCAGCGTTGAGAAGGTGCCTAGCGGGGGGAGGCATGACTACAATGAGCAGTTCTTC
TRBJ2-1 NA TRBV7-2 TRBD2 CASSTGTSSYNEQFF TGTGCCAGCAGCACCGGGACTAGCTCCTACAATGAGCAGTTCTTC
TRBJ2-1 many TRBV5-1 NA CASSLPYNEQFF TGCGCCAGCAGCTTGCCATACAATGAGCAGTTCTTC
TRBJ2-7 few TRBV5-1 TRBD1 CASSRDRRNPYEQYF TGCGCCAGCAGCCGGGACAGGCGAAACCCCTACGAGCAGTACTTC
TRBJ1-2 NA TRBV2 NA CASRQGVDYGYTF TGTGCCAGCAGGCAGGGAGTGGACTATGGCTACACCTTC
TRBJ1-6 few TRBV20-1 NA CSARGVRETYNSPLHF TGCAGTGCTAGAGGGGTACGGGAGACCTATAATTCACCCCTCCACTTT
TRBJ2-3 many TRBV10-3 NA CAIQIPPDRQYF TGTGCCATCCAAATCCCGCCCGACAGGCAGTATTTT
TRBJ1-1 NA TRBV7-9 NA CASSLVVSIPNTEAFF TGTGCCAGCAGCTTAGTGGTCTCCATACCAAACACTGAAGCTTTCTTT
TRBJ2-4 NA TRBV7-9 NA CASSAGGIQYF TGTGCCAGCAGCGCAGGTGGCATTCAGTACTTC
TRBJ2-7 NA TRBV5-1 NA CASSFSGTQGYEQYF TGCGCCAGCAGCTTTTCCGGGACACAGGGCTACGAGCAGTACTTC
TRBJ2-7 many TRBV7-9 NA CASSPAGYEQYF TGTGCCAGCAGCCCTGCAGGGTACGAGCAGTACTTC
TRBJ1-2 NA TRBV3-1 NA CASSQPQQGYTF TGTGCCAGCAGCCAACCCCAACAGGGCTACACCTTC
TRBJ2-7 NA TRBV7-9 NA CASTLGGGIEGEQYF TGTGCCAGCACACTAGGGGGGGGGATTGAGGGCGAGCAGTACTTC
TRBJ2-5 NA TRBV4-3 TRBD1 CASSPGDRDQETQYF TGCGCCAGCAGCCCCGGAGACAGGGACCAAGAGACCCAGTACTTC
TRBJ2-7 many TRBV4-2 TRBD1 CASSRDRGRPYEQYF TGTGCCAGCAGCCGAGACAGGGGGCGGCCCTACGAGCAGTACTTC
TRBJ1-2 many TRBV20-1 NA CSLDTPKGYTF TGCAGTTTGGACACTCCTAAAGGCTACACCTTC
TRBJ2-7 many TRBV12-3/TRBV12-4 NA CASSPPGVYEQYF TGTGCCAGCAGTCCGCCCGGTGTGTACGAGCAGTACTTC
TRBJ2-1 many TRBV29-1 NA CSVDMAGEWHNEQFF TGCAGCGTTGATATGGCAGGGGAGTGGCACAATGAGCAGTTCTTC
TRBJ2-2 NA TRBV2 TRBD1 CASRPGQGAYGELFF TGTGCCAGCAGACCGGGACAGGGGGCTTACGGGGAGCTGTTTTTT
TRBJ2-3 many TRBV5-1 NA CASSVLQGGAQYF TGCGCCAGCAGCGTGTTACAGGGTGGTGCGCAGTATTTT
TRBJ2-5 NA TRBV4-2 TRBD2 CASSQAGTSSETQYF TGTGCCAGCAGCCAAGCCGGGACTAGCTCCGAGACCCAGTACTTC
TRBJ1-2 NA TRBV29-1 NA CSVEDRNYGYTF TGCAGCGTTGAAGACAGGAACTATGGCTACACCTTC
TRBJ2-5 many TRBV7-2 NA CASSYRDKQETQYF TGTGCCAGCAGCTATCGGGACAAACAAGAGACCCAGTACTTC
TRBJ2-1 NA TRBV3-1 TRBD2 CASSQVGGRFDNEQFF TGTGCCAGCAGCCAAGTTGGCGGGAGATTCGACAATGAGCAGTTCTTC
TRBJ2-1 many TRBV29-1 NA CSVEDRLNDEQFF TGCAGCGTTGAAGATAGGCTGAACGATGAGCAGTTCTTC
TRBJ2-1 few TRBV9 NA CASSPRVSADNEQFF TGTGCCAGCAGCCCCCGGGTTAGCGCAGACAATGAGCAGTTCTTC
TRBJ2-3 few TRBV4-2 TRBD2 CASSVTIAGGDTDTQYF TGTGCCAGCAGCGTTACAATAGCGGGGGGGGACACAGATACGCAGTATTTT
TRBJ2-1 NA TRBV7-2 TRBD2 CASSTRPGTSGRDEQFF TGTGCCAGCAGCACCAGACCCGGGACTAGCGGGAGGGATGAGCAGTTCTTC
TRBJ2-5 NA TRBV7-2 TRBD1 CASSQTGLRSETQYF TGTGCCAGCAGCCAGACAGGGTTGCGGTCGGAGACCCAGTACTTC
TRBJ1-5 few TRBV7-6 NA CASSRTVSNQPQHF TGTGCCAGCAGCCGGACAGTTAGCAATCAGCCCCAGCATTTT
TRBJ2-5 few TRBV7-2 NA CASSLGYKGYGETQYF TGTGCCAGCAGCTTAGGGTATAAGGGGTATGGAGAGACCCAGTACTTC
TRBJ2-1 NA TRBV6-1 TRBD2 CASMVTSGPYEQFF TGTGCCAGCATGGTGACTAGCGGGCCCTATGAGCAGTTCTTC
TRBJ2-7 NA TRBV5-1 TRBD2 CASSLTRGDPFSYEQYF TGCGCCAGCAGCTTGACGCGGGGGGACCCCTTCTCCTACGAGCAGTACTTC
TRBJ2-7 NA TRBV28 NA CASSLHTGTKGYEQYF TGTGCCAGCAGTCTTCACACCGGGACGAAAGGGTACGAGCAGTACTTC
TRBJ2-1 many TRBV29-1 TRBD2 CSVQPTTSGMGPYNEQFF TGCAGCGTCCAGCCGACGACTAGCGGGATGGGGCCCTACAATGAGCAGTTCTTC
TRBJ2-5 NA TRBV20-1 NA CSARDATGWETQYF TGCAGTGCTAGAGACGCGACAGGCTGGGAGACCCAGTACTTC
TRBJ2-7 NA TRBV2 NA CASSYEGTSYEQYF TGTGCCAGCAGCTACGAGGGGACCTCCTACGAGCAGTACTTC